This T cell receptor beta chain was profiled in a study of blood T cell repertoires in COVID-19. Across the whole study: From the United States, Italy and Spain came samples of acute and convalescent COVID-19. From T cells, B-cell-depleted T cells, or PBMCs came the material, which was cDNA or gDNA.

This table comes from immunoSEQ multiplex PCR, and its TCRdb copy is limited to in-frame clones, with some not included. This sample has fewer than 600,000 clones, with roughly 90% found just once. CDR1 is WNHNN and CDR2 is SYGVQD in the germline V gene (reference sequence). The CDR3 is made up of 13 amino acids. V lost 5 bases to trimming and J lost 5 bases, with 12 bases between them. This clone was counted a few times. Participants' reported clinical history set cohort assignment. What was sequenced was PBMCs or T cells enriched from blood (not recorded which). This chain uses TRBV10-1 with TRBJ1-2; D perhaps matches TRBD1 (6 bases). This TCR derives from a woman between 40 and 50 years old who had recovered from COVID-19. The CDR3 here is CASSRDISYGYTF. The CDR3 region has the DNA TGCGCCAGCAGTCGGGACATTTCATATGGCTACACCTTC.